The 17 T cell receptor beta chains below all came from one sample that was sequenced in a study of cytotoxic CD8 clonotypes in ibrutinib-treated CLL. TCRdb keeps only in-frame clones here, not all; method: immunoSEQ multiplex PCR. The sample consists of roughly 250,000 clones, 70% of them appearing once. Sample: PBMCs, taken after 24 months of ibrutinib treatment. These receptor sequences come from a human donor with chronic lymphocytic leukemia.

The chain combines TRBV11-3 with TRBJ2-2, with 11 nucleotides matching TRBD2. Trimming at V came to 5 bases and at J to 3 bases, leaving 5 bases not matched to a gene. The CDR3 loop spans 16 amino acids. Germline-derived CDR1 and CDR2 are SGHNT and YENEEA. This CDR3 is CASSELAGVDTGELFF. CDR3 DNA sequence: TGTGCCAGCAGCGAACTAGCGGGAGTGGACACCGGGGAGCTGTTTTTT. Together with reference TRBV11-3 and TRBJ2-2, the CDR3 gives the full variable domain: EAGVVQSPRYKIIEKKQPVAFWCNPISGHNTLYWYLQNLGQGPELLIRYENEEAVDDSQLPKDRFSAERLKGVDSTLKIQPAELGDSAVYLCASSELAGVDTGELFFGEGSRLTVL.

This clone was picked up one time. This sequence joins TRBV4-3 and TRBJ2-1, with 7 positions matching TRBD1. The CDR3 has 13 residues. Trimming took 0 bases from V and 10 from J; bases not matched to a gene: 3. Germline loops: CDR1 LGHNA, CDR2 YSLEER. CDR3 sequence: CASSQEGGAEQFF. Here the CDR3 DNA reads TGCGCCAGCAGCCAAGAAGGGGGCGCCGAGCAGTTCTTC.

This rearrangement joins TRBV19 to TRBJ2-7, with a weak D call TRBD2 (5 bases). CDR1 and CDR2 (germline): LNHDA, SQIVND (reference sequence). Trimming removed 3 bases from V and 1 base from J, with 10 bases in between. The CDR3 sequence is 14 residues long. The CDR3 nucleotides are TGTGCCAGTAGTATGATCGGGGTTTCCTACGAGCAGTACTTC. As protein: CASSMIGVSYEQYF.

V gene TRBV15 combines with J gene TRBJ2-2, with D tentatively TRBD2 (6 bases). Trimming cost V 2 bases and J 4 bases, with 17 bases left between them. Germline V CDR1 and CDR2: LNHNV, YYDKDF (reference sequence). The CDR3 sequence is 17 residues long. The CDR3 region is CATSRPTGVGTTGELFF. CDR3 nucleotides: TGTGCCACCAGCAGACCCACGGGGGTGGGGACCACCGGGGAGCTGTTTTTT.

CDR3 in amino acids: CASKTGDRYEQYF. The DNA for the CDR3 is TGTGCCAGCAAAACAGGGGATCGCTACGAGCAGTACTTC. The V and J genes are TRBV21-1 and TRBJ2-7; no DNA check was done on the table's D call, TRBD1. TRBV21-1 is flagged as a pseudogene. This CDR3 spans 13 amino acids.

The chain links TRBV19 to TRBJ1-2; 7 bases align to TRBD1. Germline V gene data show CDR1 as LNHDA and CDR2 as SQIVND (reference sequence). J gave up 3 bases and V 2 bases, and 9 bases lay outside the gene matches. CDR3 length equals 16 residues. The CDR3 reads CASSIRHGQDHYGYTF. The CDR3, as DNA: TGTGCCAGTAGTATAAGGCACGGACAGGACCACTATGGCTACACCTTC.

This clone was found once. This chain joins TRBV7-2 and TRBJ2-1; 9 positions agree with TRBD2. V gave up 3 bases and J gave up 8 bases; unmatched junction bases: 5. The CDR3 consists of 14 residues. In germline, CDR1 is SGHTA, CDR2 FQGNSA. CDR3 sequence: CASSFSSGNHEQFF. The DNA for the CDR3 is TGTGCCAGCAGCTTCTCTAGCGGGAACCATGAGCAGTTCTTC. The full variable domain, in which reference TRBV7-2 and TRBJ2-1 provide the parts outside the CDR3, is GAGVSQSPSNKVTEKGKDVELRCDPISGHTALYWYRQSLGQGLEFLIYFQGNSAPDKSGLPSDRFSAERTGGSVSTLTIQRTQQEDSAVYLCASSFSSGNHEQFFGPGTRLTVL.

The chain carries TRBV27 and TRBJ2-7; 9 bases fit TRBD1. Unmatched junction bases numbered 13, after V lost 4 bases and J lost 6 bases. The CDR3 extends over 16 amino acids. Germline lookup yields CDR1 MNHEY and CDR2 SMNVEV (reference sequence). CDR3 DNA sequence: TGTGCCAGCAGTTCCGGGACAGGGTTTGATCTAATCGAGCAGTACTTC. As protein: CASSSGTGFDLIEQYF.

CDR3 sequence: CAISETPDRGNTEAFF. The CDR3 region has the DNA TGTGCCATCAGTGAGACTCCGGACAGGGGAAACACTGAAGCTTTCTTT. The rearrangement uses TRBV10-3 and TRBJ1-1, with TRBD1 matching 9 bases. The CDR3 sequence is 16 residues long. With V trimmed by 2 bases and J by 2 bases, 6 bases remained unmatched. Germline V CDR1 and CDR2: ENHRY, SYGVKD.

The chain employs TRBV19 and TRBJ1-1, with D hard to call. The CDR3 consists of 13 residues. Trimming removed 2 bases from V and 3 bases from J, with 7 bases in between. CDR1 LNHDA and CDR2 SQIVND come from the germline V gene (reference sequence). In DNA form, the CDR3 reads TGTGCCAGTAGTATATACCATGACACTGAAGCTTTCTTT. It is translated as CASSIYHDTEAFF.

This clone was counted between two and nine times. The chain recombines TRBV27 with TRBJ2-7; maybe TRBD2 (6 bases). The CDR3 is 13 amino acids. Trimming removed 6 bases from V and 2 bases from J, with 11 bases in between. CDR1 is MNHEY, CDR2 SMNVEV, per germline (reference sequence). The CDR3 DNA sequence: TGTGCCAGCAGCCCAGCGGGTACCTACGAGCAGTACTTC. Protein: CASSPAGTYEQYF.

As for this clone: At one of its ends the junction is not consistent with the germline gene, which may arise from a read error. The V call is TRBV7-7, the J call TRBJ2-3, with a tentative D call TRBD2 (5 bases). The length of the CDR3 is 15 residues. Germline V CDR1 and CDR2: SSHAT, FNYEAQ (reference sequence). The chain's CDR3 is CASSLLGSKMDTQYF. CDR3 coding DNA: TGTGCTAGCAGCTTACTAGGGAGCAAAATGGATACGCAGTATTTT. Full variable domain (rest looked up from reference TRBV7-7 and TRBJ2-3): GAGVSQSPRYKVTKRGQDVTLRCDPISSHATLYWYQQALGQGPEFLTYFNYEAQPDKSGLPSDRFSAERPEGSISTLTIQRTEQRDSAMYRCASSLLGSKMDTQYFGPGTRLTVL.

The V call is TRBV7-8, the J call TRBJ2-7; D is uncertain. This CDR3 has 13 residues. Germline CDR1 reads SGHVS; CDR2 reads FQNEAQ. V lost 5 bases to trimming and J lost 4 bases, with 12 bases between them. CDR3 residues: CASSQYRWYEQYF. The DNA for the CDR3 is TGTGCCAGCAGCCAATACCGGTGGTACGAGCAGTACTTC.

The chain is built from TRBV27 and TRBJ2-2, with TRBD2 as a possible D gene (6 bases). Looked up from germline, CDR1 is MNHEY and CDR2 is SMNVEV (reference sequence). The V gene lost 2 bases and the J gene lost 1 base, with 8 bases spanning the gap. The CDR3 contains 15 residues. The CDR3 DNA follows: TGTGCCAGCAGTTTAATGGGGGGGAACACCGGGGAGCTGTTTTTT. Protein sequence: CASSLMGGNTGELFF.

The genes are TRBV10-1 and TRBJ2-5; D is perhaps TRBD2 (5 bases). Germline assignment: CDR1 WNHNN and CDR2 SYGVQD (reference sequence). Deletions cut 3 bases from V and 7 bases from J, with 15 bases between. The CDR3 spans 14 residues. CDR3 loop: CASSEHDYVGTQYF. In DNA form, the CDR3 reads TGCGCCAGCAGTGAACACGACTACGTCGGGACCCAGTACTTC.

This clone was counted only a few times. The chain carries TRBV5-1 and TRBJ2-7; 8 bases agree with TRBD1. V gave up 4 bases and J gave up 4 bases; unmatched junction bases: 7. Germline CDR1 and CDR2: SGHRS and YFSETQ. The CDR3 is made up of 14 amino acids. The CDR3 nucleotides are TGCGCCAGCAGCCCAGGGGGCGAGATTTACGAGCAGTACTTC. Its translation is CASSPGGEIYEQYF.

This clone was detected a few times. The chain links TRBV28 to TRBJ1-4; tentative D call: TRBD1 (5 bases). The CDR3 runs to 13 residues. V was trimmed by 6 bases and J by 8 bases, leaving 13 bases between them. CDR1 MDHEN and CDR2 SYDVKM come from the germline V gene. The CDR3 here is CASRSGSDEKLFF. Here the CDR3 DNA reads TGTGCCAGCAGATCAGGGTCGGACGAAAAACTGTTTTTT.